The clone carrying this T cell receptor beta chain has a handful of counts. What it binds is unknown. This specimen comes from a study of high-grade serous ovarian cancer treatment subgroups. Study as a whole: On average, approximately 14,000 reads and 6,000 to 7,500 unique TCR beta rearrangements were obtained per sample. General study results and limits: Spatial context was lost because tumors were sequenced in bulk. Same-patient tumor repertoires overlapped at roughly 0.11 to 0.79; different patients barely overlapped. TCR relatedness rose with neoantigen level and trended with mutation load.

TCRdb's copy holds only in-frame clones and misses some; the assay was immunoSEQ multiplex PCR. The sample records 10,000 to 13,000 clones, over 80% being singletons. The tumor samples were collected prior to definitive surgery or chemotherapy. V was pared by 6 bases and J by 7 bases, with 10 bases between. The germline CDR1 and CDR2 sequences are MDHEN and SYDVKM. This CDR3 has 12 amino acids. This chain connects TRBV28 to TRBJ1-5; no definite D call. The sequence came from a human donor with high-grade serous ovarian cancer. Specimen: tumor tissue. The CDR3 DNA reads as TGTGCCAGCAGCCTCCGGGGACAGCCCCAGCATTTT. Protein sequence: CASSLRGQPQHF.